Each of the 10 T cell receptor beta chains below was sequenced from the same sample in a study of human T cells and chemical hapten exposure. Documented time point: pre-sensitization, week 0. Indicated treatment: therapeutic diphenylcyclopropenone sensitization with weekly scalp DPC. Unfractionated whole blood was the source from which total RNA was extracted. From the RACE reads, TCRdb called clonotypes with MiXCR, one entry per CDR3 protein. The data show approximately 50,000 distinct CDR3 sequences, with 9.5% to 10% seen just once and approximately 9.7% held by the top ten. Sequencing used whole blood, obtained in connection with sensitization to the hapten diphenylcyclopropenone (DPC). These receptors were obtained from a woman in her twenties or thirties with alopecia areata. Some clones in this sample may be carry-over from other donors' samples.

This clonotype was detected many times. The CDR3 DNA reads TGTGCCAGCAGTTGGACAGCCCATTTTGGCTACACCTTC. Its protein is CASSWTAHFGYTF. The chain carries TRBV27 and TRBJ1-2; a weak D match, TRBD1 (6 bases). Germline V lookup: CDR1 MNHEY, CDR2 SMNVEV (reference sequence). V dropped 4 bases and J dropped 7 bases, with 13 bases sitting between them. This CDR3 has 13 residues.

This clonotype was seen repeatedly, ten times or more. The CDR3 sequence: CASSLRVASTDTQYF. The CDR3 region has the DNA TGCGCCAGCAGCTTGCGCGTGGCTAGCACAGATACGCAGTATTTT. This chain connects TRBV5-1 to TRBJ2-3; D ambiguous. V lost 1 base, J lost 0 bases, and 9 bases lay in between. Looked up from germline, CDR1 is SGHRS and CDR2 is YFSETQ. This CDR3 has 15 amino acids.

This clonotype was detected only once. The chain uses TRBV6-2 or TRBV6-3 and TRBJ2-7, with D tentatively TRBD1 (6 bases). V was clipped by 0 bases and J by 5 bases, with 14 bases between them. CDR1 and CDR2 (germline): MNHEY, SVGEGT. The CDR3 length is 15 residues. CDR3 region: CASSYSPGHVDEQYF. CDR3 in DNA: TGTGCCAGCAGTTACTCACCGGGACATGTGGACGAGCAGTACTTC.

This clonotype was detected only a few times. V is TRBV5-1 and J is TRBJ2-5; D is unclear. Germline V gene data show CDR1 as SGHRS and CDR2 as YFSETQ. The V and J ends lost 0 bases and 1 base respectively, with 10 bases between them. CDR3 size: 15 residues. In nucleotides, the CDR3 is TGCGCCAGCAGCTTGGAGCTACCCTCCCAAGAGACCCAGTACTTC. Its protein is CASSLELPSQETQYF.

Many counts were recorded for this clonotype. The V and J genes are TRBV7-9 and TRBJ2-3, with D uncertain. CDR1 and CDR2 from the germline V gene are SEHNR and FQNEAQ (reference sequence). The CDR3 covers 11 residues. Trimming cost V 5 bases and J 6 bases, with 6 bases left between them. The CDR3 DNA reads TGTGCCAGCAGCCAGACCGATACGCAGTATTTT. It yields the protein CASSQTDTQYF.

Note on this clonotype: One junction end disagrees with the germline gene, perhaps due to a read error. The chain links TRBV10-2 to TRBJ1-2; D not certain. The germline CDR1 and CDR2 sequences are WSHSY and SAAADI. This CDR3 comprises 16 residues. CDR3 DNA: TGCGCCAGCAGTGAGTACCTGGCGAGTCCCAGCTATGGCGACACCTTC. Translated, it gives CASSEYLASPSYGDTF.

This clonotype was observed a handful of times. The chain joins TRBV5-6 to TRBJ2-1; 9 nucleotides match TRBD1. J lost 10 bases, V lost 2 bases, and 4 bases had no gene match. Germline-derived CDR1 and CDR2 are SGHDT and YYEEEE. This CDR3 has 13 residues. The CDR3 loop is CASSFGQGYEQFF. The CDR3, as DNA: TGTGCCAGCAGCTTCGGACAGGGGTACGAGCAGTTCTTC.

As for this clonotype: The junction differs from germline at one of its ends, possibly a read error. This sequence joins TRBV7-3 and TRBJ1-5; 7 bases agree with TRBD1. The CDR3 consists of 17 residues. CDR1 is SGHTA and CDR2 is FQGTGA in the germline V gene. CDR3 nucleotide sequence: TGCTGGGAGTTCCCCACGGGGCAGGGGGATTTTCGTAAGCCCCAGCATTTT. It specifies CWEFPTGQGDFRKPQHF.

This clonotype was picked up a small number of times. This chain uses TRBV20-1 with TRBJ2-7; 8 nucleotides align to TRBD1. V lost 4 bases and J lost 6; bases outside the gene matches: 8. The germline CDR1 and CDR2 sequences are DFQATT and SNEGSKA (reference sequence). The CDR3 consists of 13 residues. This CDR3 is CSANRDRYLEQYF. The CDR3 bases are TGCAGTGCTAACCGGGACAGGTACCTCGAGCAGTACTTC.

This clonotype has a count of ten or more. The rearrangement joins TRBV30 to TRBJ1-1, with 8 bases matching TRBD1. Germline CDR1 GTSNPN, CDR2 SVGIG (reference sequence). The CDR3 has 13 amino acids. Trimming at V came to 5 bases and at J to 1 base, leaving 3 bases not matched to a gene. The CDR3 DNA is TGTGCCTGGGGGGACAGGACGAACACTGAAGCTTTCTTT. It translates to CAWGDRTNTEAFF.